The present TCR beta chain was sequenced within a study of radiotherapy plus CTLA-4 blockade in lung cancer. Study-level background: Objective responses were seen in about a sixth of patients, disease control in more than 30%.

In its sample, this clone was seen once. Its antigen remains unidentified. Study findings and constraints: Early blood T cell clone dynamics, with interferon-beta, were reported to best predict response. Some TCR clones had been derived from tumors. These clones expanded in peripheral blood after radiotherapy plus ipilimumab.

Generated by immunoSEQ multiplex PCR, the TCRdb table keeps only in-frame clones and is missing some. The sample carries about 98,000 clones, just over 85% recorded once. The CDR3 length is 17 residues. The ends were cut back, 4 bases at V and 6 bases at J, with 25 bases in the middle. Germline loops: CDR1 PRHDT, CDR2 FYEKMQ (reference sequence). The chain combines TRBV13 with TRBJ2-7; D is perhaps TRBD1 (6 bases). Sequencing was performed on peripheral blood, taken from a patient treated with radiotherapy plus ipilimumab. The sequence was collected from a human donor with non-small cell lung cancer that progressed on radiotherapy plus ipilimumab. For the CDR3, the DNA is TGTGCCAGCAGCTCAGGGACGACAAGGGGGTTGTCGGGCGAGCAGTACTTC. It codes for CASSSGTTRGLSGEQYF.